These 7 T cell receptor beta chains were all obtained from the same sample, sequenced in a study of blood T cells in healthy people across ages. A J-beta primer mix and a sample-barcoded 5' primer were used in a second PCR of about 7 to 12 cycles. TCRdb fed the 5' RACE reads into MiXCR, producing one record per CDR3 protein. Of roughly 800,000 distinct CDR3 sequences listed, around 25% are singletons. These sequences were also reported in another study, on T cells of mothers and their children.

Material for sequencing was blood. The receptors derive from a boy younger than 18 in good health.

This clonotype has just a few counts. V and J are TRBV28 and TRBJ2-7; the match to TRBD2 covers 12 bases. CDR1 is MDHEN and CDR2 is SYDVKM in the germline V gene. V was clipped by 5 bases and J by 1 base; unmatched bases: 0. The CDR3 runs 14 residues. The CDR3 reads CASSGLAGSYEQYF. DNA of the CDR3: TGTGCCAGCAGTGGACTAGCGGGATCCTACGAGCAGTACTTC. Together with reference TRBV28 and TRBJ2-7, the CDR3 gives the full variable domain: DVKVTQSSRYLVKRTGEKVFLECVQDMDHENMFWYRQDPGLGLRLIYFSYDVKMKEKGDIPEGYSVSREKKERFSLILESASTNQTSMYLCASSGLAGSYEQYFGPGTRLTVT.

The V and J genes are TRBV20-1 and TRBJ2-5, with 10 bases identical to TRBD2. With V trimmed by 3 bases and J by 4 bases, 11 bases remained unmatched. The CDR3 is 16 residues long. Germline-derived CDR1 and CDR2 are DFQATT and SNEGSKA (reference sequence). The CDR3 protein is CSASDSGGKLAETQYF. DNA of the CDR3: TGCAGTGCTAGTGATAGCGGGGGGAAATTGGCAGAGACCCAGTACTTC.

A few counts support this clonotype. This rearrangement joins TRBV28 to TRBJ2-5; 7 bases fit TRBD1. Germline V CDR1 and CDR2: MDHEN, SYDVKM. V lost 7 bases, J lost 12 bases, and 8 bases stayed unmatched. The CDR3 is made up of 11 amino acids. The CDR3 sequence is CASNKDRVEYF. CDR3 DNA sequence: TGTGCCAGCAATAAAGACAGGGTGGAGTACTTC.

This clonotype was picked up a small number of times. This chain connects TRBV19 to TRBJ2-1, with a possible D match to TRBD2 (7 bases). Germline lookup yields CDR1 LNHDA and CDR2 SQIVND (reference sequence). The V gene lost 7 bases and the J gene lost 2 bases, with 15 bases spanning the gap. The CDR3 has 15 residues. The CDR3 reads CASNPPGGPYNEQFF. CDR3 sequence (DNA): TGTGCCAGTAATCCCCCCGGGGGGCCCTACAATGAGCAGTTCTTC.

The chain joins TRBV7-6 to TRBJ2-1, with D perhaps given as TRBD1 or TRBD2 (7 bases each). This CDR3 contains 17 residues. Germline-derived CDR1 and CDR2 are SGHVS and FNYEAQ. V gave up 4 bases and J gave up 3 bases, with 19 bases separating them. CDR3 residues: CASSSRGGKGFYNEQFF. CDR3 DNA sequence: TGTGCCAGCAGCTCCAGGGGGGGCAAAGGGTTCTACAATGAGCAGTTCTTC.

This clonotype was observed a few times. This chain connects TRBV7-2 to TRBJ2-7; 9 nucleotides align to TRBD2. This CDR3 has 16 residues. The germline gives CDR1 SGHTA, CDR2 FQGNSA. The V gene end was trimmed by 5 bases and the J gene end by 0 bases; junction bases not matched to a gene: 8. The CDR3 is CASSLRSGGDSYEQYF. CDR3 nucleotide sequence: TGTGCCAGCAGCCTCCGTAGCGGGGGAGACTCCTACGAGCAGTACTTC.

In DNA form, the CDR3 reads TGTGCCAGCAGTCCCTATCAGGGTCCCCGAGGAGATACGCAGTATTTT. Protein product: CASSPYQGPRGDTQYF. This rearrangement joins TRBV21-1 to TRBJ2-3; the table's D call, TRBD1, was not checked against the DNA. TRBV21-1 is annotated as a pseudogene. The CDR3 sequence is 16 residues long.